Listed below are T cell receptor beta chains from one sample, sequenced in a study of blood T cell repertoires in COVID-19. Using immunoSEQ multiplex PCR, the repertoire was profiled, and TCRdb retains in-frame clones only, with some absent. Of approximately 200,000 clones detected, roughly four fifths appear once; the ten largest clones hold approximately 12%. The sample comprised PBMCs or T cells enriched from blood (not recorded which). Source of these receptors: a man aged 40-49 years who had recovered from COVID-19. Each CDR3 is given with its conserved first and last residue. A D gene is named only where the DNA matches it firmly. Clone size is not always given. Where it is, it says once, few, many or a class for expanded clones.

. | . | 16 | TRBV12-2 | CASRLDRGPLNTEAFF
. | . | 16 | TRBV19 | CASTGPAGRNEETQYF
. | . | 18 | TRBV7-2 | CASSPRGGGTAPGTEAFF
. | . | 17 | TRBV7-9 | CASRPARLVRSQETQYF
. | . | 15 | TRBV5-1 | CASSFRGKERETQYF
TRBD2 | . | 16 | TRBV27 | CASSPWTSGSFGTQYF
TRBD1 | . | 16 | TRBV7-7 | CASSFGTGQPRETQYF
TRBD1 | . | 19 | TRBV23-1 | CASSQSDRGLNPSGNTIYF
TRBD1 | once | 13 | TRBV12-3/TRBV12-4 | CASSLRDSQPAFF
TRBD1 | . | 16 | TRBV19 | CASSPWDSLAKNIQYF
. | . | 14 | TRBV9 | CASSGQMGVDEAFF
TRBD1 | . | 14 | TRBV4-3 | CASSQDTTGDGQFF
. | . | 13 | TRBV24-1 | CATSGGTPLEQYF
TRBD1 | once | 15 | TRBV19 | CASSAPGGNTGELFF
. | . | 15 | TRBV6-6 | CASTLPGRGTTEAFF
TRBD1 | few | 17 | TRBV4-3 | CASSLYRDRVLADTQYF
. | once | 13 | TRBV19 | CASNQGIGYGYTF